This TCR beta chain was identified in a study of T cells in Graves' hyperthyroidism and ophthalmopathy. Amplification of TCR beta CDR3 regions used RNA as the template. A first-round RT-PCR of the TCR CDR3 used the HTBI primer set. TCRdb called the multiplex PCR reads again in MiXCR, with one record for every CDR3 protein. The sample has fewer than 650,000 distinct CDR3 sequences; roughly 14% are singletons. Trimming shortened V by 2 bases and J by 4 bases, and 17 bases separated the two germline ends. The germline CDR1 and CDR2 sequences are MNHEY and SVGEGT. CDR3 length: 16 residues. The source material was blood. The chain employs TRBV6-2 or TRBV6-3 and TRBJ1-1, with D maybe TRBD1 (5 bases). This TCR was recovered from a middle-aged woman with Graves' ophthalmopathy. The CDR3 nucleotides read TGTGCCAGCAGTTACGGCAGGGTGATTCTCCGCACTGAAGCTTTCTTT. It codes for CASSYGRVILRTEAFF.